Listed here are 24 T cell receptor beta chains from one sample, sequenced in a study of T cells in narcolepsy. Antigens of these TCRs are unknown. Clones were read by immunoSEQ multiplex PCR, and TCRdb kept only the in-frame ones, dropping some. Of 600 to 800 clones in the sample, around 31% were seen once. Material for sequencing was cultured CD8+ T cells from cerebrospinal fluid. These receptors were taken from a human donor with narcolepsy.

The J gene is TRBJ1-1, the V gene TRBV5-5, with D possibly being TRBD1 (6 bases). Between the trimmed V and J ends, which lost 2 bases and 1 base, there was a span of 9 bases. This CDR3 is built from 14 residues. The germline V gene has CDR1 SGHKS and CDR2 YYEKEE (reference sequence). The chain's CDR3 is CASSLAGANTEAFF. The CDR3 region has the DNA TGTGCCAGCAGCTTAGCGGGGGCGAACACTGAAGCTTTCTTT.

V is TRBV7-2 and J is TRBJ1-1, with TRBD1 matching 7 bases. Germline V gene data show CDR1 as SGHTA and CDR2 as FQGNSA. There are 13 residues in the CDR3. The V gene end was trimmed by 5 bases and the J gene end by 12 bases; junction bases not matched to a gene: 12. CDR3 protein: CASSPPGQVGTFF. In DNA, the CDR3 is TGTGCCAGCAGCCCCCCCGGACAGGTCGGGACTTTCTTT.

The chain has TRBV11-3 and TRBJ1-6; 7 bases match TRBD1. The CDR3 loop spans 16 amino acids. Germline CDR1 is SGHNT and CDR2 is YENEEA. J lost 4 bases, V lost 6 bases, and 9 bases had no gene match. The CDR3 spells CASRGWRDSYNSPLHF. The CDR3 region has the DNA TGTGCCAGCAGGGGGTGGAGGGACAGTTATAATTCACCCCTCCACTTT.

Details on this clone: A far larger clone lies a single base away; this is likely a read error. V is TRBV5-6 and J is TRBJ2-2; D uncertain. The CDR3 is made up of 12 amino acids. The V end was cut by 2 bases, the J end by 7 bases, with 6 bases between. Per the germline V gene, CDR1 is SGHDT and CDR2 is YYEEEE. CDR3 nucleotides: TGTGCCAGCAGCTTTATTATCGGGGAGCTGTTTTTT. This gives the protein CASSFIIGELFF. The whole variable domain, remainder taken from reference TRBV5-6 and TRBJ2-2, is DAGVTQSPTHLIKTRGQQVTLRCSPKSGHDTVSWYQQALGQGPQFIFQYYEEEERQRGNFPDRFSGHQFPNYSSELNVNALLLGDSALYLCASSFIIGELFFGEGSRLTVL.

The J gene is TRBJ1-1, the V gene TRBV25-1; tentatively, D is TRBD1 (6 bases). Germline lookup yields CDR1 MGHDK and CDR2 SYGVNS. The CDR3 length is 13 residues. V dropped 6 bases and J dropped 7 bases, with 15 bases sitting between them. This chain's CDR3 is CASSLNRAIEAFF. The CDR3 DNA sequence: TGTGCCAGCAGCCTTAACAGGGCCATTGAAGCTTTCTTT.

The chain carries TRBV4-1 and TRBJ2-7; TRBD1 aligns across 7 bases. This CDR3 contains 14 residues. Per germline, CDR1 MGHRA and CDR2 YSYEKL. V shed 3 bases, J shed 1 base, and the junction held 3 bases outside the gene matches. Here the CDR3 reads CASSQYRGSYEQYF. As DNA, the CDR3 is TGCGCCAGCAGCCAGTACAGGGGTTCCTACGAGCAGTACTTC.

The chain couples TRBV7-3 to TRBJ1-4; D is undetermined. The germline V gene has CDR1 SGHTA and CDR2 FQGTGA. The CDR3 has 12 amino acids. Between the trimmed V and J ends, which lost 3 bases and 15 bases, there was a span of 14 bases. CDR3 protein: CASSFSAGPLFF. CDR3 bases: TGTGCCAGCAGCTTTTCGGCCGGACCCTTGTTTTTT.

Comments on this clone: One junction end disagrees with the germline gene, perhaps due to a read error. V and J are TRBV5-4 and TRBJ2-5; D unresolved. Per germline, CDR1 SGHNT and CDR2 YYREEE (reference sequence). The CDR3 runs to 12 residues. The CDR3 spells CASSPSRETQYF. The CDR3 DNA sequence: TGCGCCAGCAGCCCGTCCCGTGAGACCCAGTACTTC.

V usage is TRBV7-2 and J usage is TRBJ2-7; 9 bases map to TRBD2. The J segment lost 2 bases and the V segment lost 2 bases, leaving 1 base of the junction unmatched. There are 14 residues in the CDR3. Looked up from germline, CDR1 is SGHTA and CDR2 is FQGNSA. CDR3 DNA sequence: TGTGCCAGCAGCTTACTAGCGGGGACCTACGAGCAGTACTTC. It is translated as CASSLLAGTYEQYF. Looking up the rest from reference TRBV7-2 and TRBJ2-7 gives the full variable domain: GAGVSQSPSNKVTEKGKDVELRCDPISGHTALYWYRQSLGQGLEFLIYFQGNSAPDKSGLPSDRFSAERTGGSVSTLTIQRTQQEDSAVYLCASSLLAGTYEQYFGPGTRLTVT.

A word on this clone: An end of the junction does not agree with germline; a read error may underlie this. V gene TRBV6-6 combines with J gene TRBJ2-7; no clear D. The DNA end favors TRBJ2-1, so the J call may be wrong. Germline V gene sequence: CDR1 MNHNY, CDR2 SVGAGI (reference sequence). The CDR3 spans 14 residues. The CDR3 loop is CASIYSMGSLEQFF. The CDR3 nucleotides read TGTGCCAGCATTTACTCGATGGGCAGCCTCGAGCAGTTCTTC.

In regard to this clone: This likely came from a read error, as a far larger clone is one base away. This chain uses TRBV15 with TRBJ2-3, with D possibly matching TRBD2 (7 bases). This CDR3 is 15 amino acids long. The germline V gene encodes CDR1 LNHNV and CDR2 YYDKDF (reference sequence). This CDR3 reads CATSHSGGLPDTQFF. The DNA for the CDR3 is TGTGCCACCAGCCACTCGGGGGGCCTCCCAGATACGCAGTTTTTT.

This clone has a handful of counts. The junction departs from the called germline gene at one end, perhaps through a read error. The same CDR3 arises from other DNA sequences in this sample as well. The chain recombines TRBV5-3 with TRBJ1-1, with D maybe TRBD1 (6 bases). TRBV5-3 is marked as an open reading frame, function uncertain. CDR3 length: 15 amino acids. For the CDR3, the DNA is TGCGCCAGCAGCTCACAGGGCCCCTCGGACACTGAAGCTTTCTTT. Encoded protein: CASSSQGPSDTEAFF.

The chain joins TRBV7-3 to TRBJ2-2; 8 bases match TRBD2. The CDR3 spans 14 residues. Germline CDR1 SGHTA, CDR2 FQGTGA. After removal of 5 bases from V and 4 bases from J, the junction contained 3 bases not matched to a gene. CDR3 residues: CASSRGGTTGELFF. CDR3 nucleotides: TGTGCCAGCAGCCGCGGGGGGACCACCGGGGAGCTGTTTTTT. The entire variable domain, with the rest obtained from reference TRBV7-3 and TRBJ2-2, is as follows: GAGVSQTPSNKVTEKGKYVELRCDPISGHTALYWYRQSLGQGPEFLIYFQGTGAADDSGLPNDRFFAVRPEGSVSTLKIQRTERGDSAVYLCASSRGGTTGELFFGEGSRLTVL.

In this sample, this clone turned up a few times. J is TRBJ2-5 and V is TRBV7-3; TRBD1 matches 8 bases. The J call is doubtful: the DNA matches TRBJ2-7 better. The CDR3 has 14 residues. Germline values: CDR1 SGHTA, CDR2 FQGTGA. The chain's CDR3 is CASSLVAGGDEQYF. The CDR3 region has the DNA TGTGCCAGCAGCTTAGTCGCAGGGGGCGACGAGCAGTACTTC.

Comments on this clone: This likely came from a read error, as a far larger clone is one base away. The rearrangement links TRBV29-1 to TRBJ1-2; 9 nucleotides align to TRBD1. The CDR3 spans 15 residues. V trimming: 7 bases; J trimming: 3 bases; junction bases outside the gene matches: 12. The germline gives CDR1 SQVTM, CDR2 ANQGSEA. The CDR3 DNA reads as TGCAGCGGTGAGACTACAGGGGGCGCGGACTATGGCTACACCTTC. Translated: CSGETTGGADYGYTF.

The CDR3 is CASGDEDNVGDTGELFF. CDR3 in DNA: TGTGCCAGCGGGGACGAGGATAACGTGGGGGACACCGGGGAGCTGTTTTTT. V is TRBV25-1 and J is TRBJ2-2; D tentatively reads TRBD1 or TRBD2 (5 bases each). CDR3 length: 17 residues. The V gene lost 8 bases and the J gene lost 3 bases, with 22 bases spanning the gap. Germline CDR1 reads MGHDK; CDR2 reads SYGVNS.

Note on this clone: A far larger clone is a single base away, which makes a read error likely. This sample also contains other DNA sequences that code for the same CDR3. V and J are TRBV7-8 and TRBJ1-2; weak D call: TRBD1 (5 bases). This CDR3 has 16 residues. The germline CDR1 and CDR2 sequences are SGHVS and FQNEAQ. CDR3 DNA: TGTGCAAGCAGCTTAGGGGTAGTGGGGGTAAACTATGGCTACACCTTC. Translated, it gives CASSLGVVGVNYGYTF.

The chain links TRBV10-1 to TRBJ1-1; D remains unclear. Per germline, CDR1 WNHNN and CDR2 SYGVQD (reference sequence). V shed 5 bases and J shed 5 bases, with 12 bases lying between them. The CDR3 contains 13 residues. CDR3 nucleotides: TGCGCCAGCAGTCCTGGTTTGGGGACTGAAGCTTTCTTT. This encodes CASSPGLGTEAFF.

Concerning this clone: A much larger clone lies a single base off, so this may be a read error. The gene calls are TRBV5-1 and TRBJ2-7; 9 bases line up with TRBD1. The CDR3 contains 14 residues. From germline, CDR1 is SGHRS and CDR2 YFSETQ. J gave up 4 bases and V 3 bases, and 5 bases lay outside the gene matches. The CDR3 loop is CASSWRGQGYEQYF. The CDR3 region has the DNA TGCGCCAGCAGCTGGAGGGGACAGGGTTACGAGCAGTACTTC.

Note on this clone: Since a far larger clone is one base different, this is likely a read error. This sequence joins TRBV2 and TRBJ2-2; D is ambiguous. The CDR3 is made up of 15 amino acids. In germline, CDR1 is SNHLY, CDR2 FYNNEI. In DNA form, the CDR3 reads TGTGCCTGCAGTGAAGTGCCAGGGAACACCGGGGAGCTGTTTTTT. It encodes CACSEVPGNTGELFF.

This clone was observed a handful of times. The chain links TRBV6-8 to TRBJ2-1, with TRBD2 matching 7 bases. The germline V gene encodes CDR1 MNHGY and CDR2 SAAAGT. The CDR3 is made up of 12 amino acids. V lost 7 bases to trimming and J lost 8 bases; unmatched junction nucleotides: 5. The CDR3 DNA reads as TGTGCCAGCACCCCTGGGGGGGATGAGCAGTTCTTC. Translation gives CASTPGGDEQFF.

J is TRBJ2-6 and V is TRBV12-2. TRBV12-2 has pseudogene status. The CDR3 extends over 19 amino acids. CDR3 sequence: CASRTVQTPHKSRANVLTF. The CDR3 DNA is TGTGCAAGTCGCACAGTGCAGACTCCACACAAAAGTCGGGCCAACGTCCTGACTTTC.

There are a few counts of this clone. With a far larger clone one base away, a read error is the likely cause. The CDR3 is CASSLTGIPGVLFF. The CDR3 DNA sequence: TGTGCCAGCAGTTTAACAGGGATCCCCGGGGTGCTGTTTTTT. The genes are TRBV27 and TRBJ2-2, with D perhaps matching TRBD1 (6 bases). The CDR3 length is 14 residues. Germline V gene data show CDR1 as MNHEY and CDR2 as SMNVEV (reference sequence).

This chain joins TRBV14 and TRBJ1-1; TRBD1 agrees at 10 bases. The germline V gene has CDR1 SGHDN and CDR2 FVKESK. The CDR3 has 15 amino acids. V lost 5 bases and J lost 6; bases outside the gene matches: 9. This chain's CDR3 is CASSTTGQGWSEAFF. The CDR3 coding sequence is TGTGCCAGCAGCACCACGGGACAGGGGTGGTCTGAAGCTTTCTTT. The variable domain in full, with the rest retrieved from reference TRBV14 and TRBJ1-1, is EAGVTQFPSHSVIEKGQTVTLRCDPISGHDNLYWYRRVMGKEIKFLLHFVKESKQDESGMPNNRFLAERTGGTYSTLKVQPAELEDSGVYFCASSTTGQGWSEAFFGQGTRLTVV.